This TCR beta chain was captured in a study of T cell changes during pregnancy in multiple sclerosis (dated by TCRdb to between 2018 and 2021). About the full investigation: In women with multiple sclerosis, the researchers looked at how the T cell repertoire shifted as pregnancy progressed.

Receptor libraries were prepared by the immunoSEQ multiplex PCR assay. This immuneACCESS table, as held by TCRdb, lists in-frame sequences with V and J called but not all clones. Of the missing ones, under half trace to an unresolved V gene in checked studies; the others have no known cause. Present in this sample are tens of thousands of clones, roughly nine tenths of which were seen just once. Less than 4% of the sample lies in the top ten. V and J lose 0 bases and 3 bases, and a span of 6 bases separates them. From a lookup of the germline V gene, CDR1 and CDR2 are SGDLS and YYNGEE. The CDR3 covers 13 residues, taking in both the cysteine and the phenylalanine. The only DNA kept is the CDR3, 39 bases in frame from the first base. This clone has just a few counts. This clone's antigen is unknown. Base qualities were left out, and no much larger clone turns up one base away.

The sequencing used CD8+ T cells from peripheral blood mononuclear cells, collected before pregnancy. This TCR came from a female donor with multiple sclerosis, enrolled in a pregnancy study. The rearrangement joined TRBV9 to TRBJ1-1; the D gene is perhaps TRBD1, from 5 matching bases. The nucleotide sequence reads as follows: TGTGCCAGCAGCGTAGGGGGGGACACTGAAGCTTTCTTT. It codes for CASSVGGDTEAFF.